The 19 T cell receptor beta chains below were found in one sample sequenced in a study of blood T cell repertoires in COVID-19. TCRdb's copy holds only in-frame clones and misses some; the assay was immunoSEQ multiplex PCR. The repertoire includes approximately 97,000 clones, about 90% of them detected once, and 4% to 5.5% sits in the top ten. Sequencing input: peripheral blood. Every receptor here comes from a woman aged 45-60 years with COVID-19, enrolled during active disease.

J is TRBJ1-4 and V is TRBV5-1; weak D call: TRBD1 (6 bases). In germline, CDR1 is SGHRS, CDR2 YFSETQ. This CDR3 has 15 amino acids. V lost 5 bases to trimming and J lost 3 bases, with 14 bases between them. In nucleotides, the CDR3 is TGCGCCAGCAGGTGGGGGGGCGCAGCTAATGAAAAACTGTTTTTT. As protein: CASRWGGAANEKLFF.

This clone was seen just once. The chain is built from TRBV29-1 and TRBJ2-7, with TRBD2 matching over 16 bases. The germline CDR1 and CDR2 sequences are SQVTM and ANQGSEA. V gave up 4 bases and J gave up 4 bases; unmatched junction bases: 7. The CDR3 has 16 amino acids. The DNA for the CDR3 is TGCAGCGTTGCCGGGACTAGCGGGGGGGAATATTACGAGCAGTACTTC. Protein product: CSVAGTSGGEYYEQYF.

The chain combines TRBV6-6 with TRBJ1-3; TRBD1 agrees at 9 bases. J lost 11 bases, V lost 2 bases, and 7 bases had no gene match. This CDR3 region has 14 residues. Germline values: CDR1 MNHNY, CDR2 SVGAGI (reference sequence). CDR3 protein: CASSYPGQGSSIYF. CDR3 coding DNA: TGTGCCAGCAGTTACCCGGGACAGGGAAGTTCCATATATTTT.

This sequence joins TRBV27 and TRBJ1-1; 10 bases fit TRBD1. The CDR3 spans 15 residues. J lost 5 bases, V lost 6 bases, and 9 bases had no gene match. CDR1 is MNHEY, CDR2 SMNVEV, per germline (reference sequence). This CDR3 reads CASSRQGASGTEAFF. The CDR3, as DNA: TGTGCCAGCAGCAGACAGGGGGCAAGTGGAACTGAAGCTTTCTTT.

This clone was detected only once. V usage is TRBV19 and J usage is TRBJ2-5; 7 positions match TRBD1. Germline V gene data show CDR1 as LNHDA and CDR2 as SQIVND (reference sequence). The CDR3 consists of 13 residues. V was pared by 6 bases and J by 2 bases, with 3 bases of the junction left unmatched. The DNA for the CDR3 is TGTGCCAGTAGCCCGGGACAGCAAGAGACCCAGTACTTC. As protein: CASSPGQQETQYF.

The rearrangement links TRBV29-1 to TRBJ1-1; tentative D call: TRBD1 (6 bases). The CDR3 is 13 residues long. Trimming took 4 bases from V and 2 from J, leaving 11 bases between them. The germline CDR1 and CDR2 sequences are SQVTM and ANQGSEA. The CDR3: CSVGGRTNTEAFF. Here the CDR3 DNA reads TGCAGCGTTGGGGGGCGGACAAACACTGAAGCTTTCTTT.

The chain carries TRBV5-5 and TRBJ1-2; 8 positions match TRBD1. The germline V gene has CDR1 SGHKS and CDR2 YYEKEE (reference sequence). The CDR3 runs to 14 residues. V was clipped by 4 bases and J by 1 base; unmatched bases: 3. The CDR3 here is CASSPGQDNYGYTF. In nucleotides, the CDR3 is TGTGCCAGCAGCCCGGGACAGGATAACTATGGCTACACCTTC.

The V call is TRBV2, the J call TRBJ2-6, with 7 nucleotides matching TRBD1. CDR3 size: 16 residues. The germline V gene has CDR1 SNHLY and CDR2 FYNNEI. The V gene end was trimmed by 6 bases and the J gene end by 1 base; junction bases not matched to a gene: 6. The CDR3 DNA sequence: TGTGCCAGCAGACGGGACAGTTCGTCTGGGGCCAACGTCCTGACTTTC. Translating it yields CASRRDSSSGANVLTF.

J is TRBJ1-2 and V is TRBV5-1, with D possibly being TRBD1 (6 bases). Trimming removed 5 bases from V and 2 bases from J, with 16 bases in between. Germline lookup yields CDR1 SGHRS and CDR2 YFSETQ. There are 15 residues in the CDR3. Written as DNA, the CDR3 is TGCGCCAGCAGACCGGCCCAGGGGCGGAACTATGGCTACACCTTC. Amino acids: CASRPAQGRNYGYTF. The variable domain in full, with the rest retrieved from reference TRBV5-1 and TRBJ1-2, is KAGVTQTPRYLIKTRGQQVTLSCSPISGHRSVSWYQQTPGQGLQFLFEYFSETQRNKGNFPGRFSGRQFSNSRSEMNVSTLELGDSALYLCASRPAQGRNYGYTFGSGTRLTVV.

The V call is TRBV14, the J call TRBJ1-6; 9 bases align to TRBD1. Germline V gene lookup returns CDR1 SGHDN and CDR2 FVKESK. J was trimmed by 6 bases and V by 4 bases; bases with no gene match: 4. This CDR3 has 15 amino acids. For the CDR3, the DNA is TGTGCCAGCAGCCGCGTACAGGGGGCTAATTCACCCCTCCACTTT. Translation gives CASSRVQGANSPLHF.

This clone was seen more than once but under ten times. V gene TRBV6-1 combines with J gene TRBJ2-2; D is unclear. The length of the CDR3 is 13 residues. V lost 2 bases to trimming and J lost 5 bases, with 6 bases between them. Germline CDR1 reads MNHNS; CDR2 reads SASEGT. The CDR3 is CASSESQTGELFF. CDR3 coding DNA: TGTGCCAGCAGTGAAAGCCAAACCGGGGAGCTGTTTTTT.

J is TRBJ1-5 and V is TRBV19; 7 bases agree with TRBD1. The junction had 20 bases not matched to a gene; V was cut back by 5 bases and J by 1 base. The CDR3 totals 20 residues. Germline V gives CDR1 LNHDA, CDR2 SQIVND (reference sequence). CDR3 sequence (DNA): TGTGCCAGTAGTCCAGGTTTGACGGGCAGGGGGACGAAAAGCAATCAGCCCCAGCATTTT. Translating gives CASSPGLTGRGTKSNQPQHF. The complete variable domain, with remaining parts taken from reference TRBV19 and TRBJ1-5, reads DGGITQSPKYLFRKEGQNVTLSCEQNLNHDAMYWYRQDPGQGLRLIYYSQIVNDFQKGDIAEGYSVSREKKESFPLTVTSAQKNPTAFYLCASSPGLTGRGTKSNQPQHFGDGTRLSIL.

This chain joins TRBV19 and TRBJ1-6; tentative D call: TRBD1 (5 bases). The V end lost 2 bases, the J end lost 8 bases, and 16 bases lay between the germline ends. Germline assignment: CDR1 LNHDA and CDR2 SQIVND (reference sequence). This CDR3 is 16 amino acids long. The CDR3 region is CASSILNAGGDSPLHF. As DNA, the CDR3 is TGTGCCAGTAGTATACTGAATGCGGGAGGGGATTCACCCCTCCACTTT.

The rearrangement links TRBV11-2 to TRBJ2-3; the match to TRBD2 covers 7 bases. CDR1 and CDR2 (germline): SGHAT, FQNNGV. V was pared by 5 bases and J by 0 bases, with 2 bases of the junction left unmatched. The CDR3 runs to 14 residues. The CDR3 sequence: CASSPTSSTDTQYF. CDR3 sequence (DNA): TGTGCCAGCAGCCCGACTAGCAGCACAGATACGCAGTATTTT.

The chain is built from TRBV7-2 and TRBJ2-5, with 8 bases lining up with TRBD2. The germline CDR1 and CDR2 sequences are SGHTA and FQGNSA. With 1 base clipped from V and 5 bases from J, the junction kept 6 bases outside the gene matches. The CDR3 is made up of 15 amino acids. The CDR3 spells CASSLVSGGAETQYF. CDR3 DNA: TGTGCCAGCAGCTTAGTTTCCGGGGGGGCGGAGACCCAGTACTTC.

The chain joins TRBV5-1 to TRBJ2-3; 8 nucleotides match TRBD2. Unmatched junction bases numbered 2, after V lost 0 bases and J lost 2 bases. This CDR3 spans 15 amino acids. Germline lookup yields CDR1 SGHRS and CDR2 YFSETQ. CDR3 sequence: CASSLAGGPTDTQYF. CDR3 nucleotide sequence: TGCGCCAGCAGCTTGGCGGGGGGGCCCACAGATACGCAGTATTTT.

The V gene is TRBV6-5, the J gene TRBJ2-7, with D possibly being TRBD1 (6 bases). V lost 7 bases, J lost 5 bases, and 12 bases lay in between. CDR1 is MNHEY, CDR2 SVGAGI, per germline. This CDR3 spans 12 amino acids. For the CDR3, the DNA is TGTGCCAGCATCTGGGGGCGGCACGAGCAGTACTTC. This codes for CASIWGRHEQYF.

The CDR3 DNA reads as TGTGCCAGCAGCTCCCAGGGGAGTAAGAGGACAGATACGCAGTATTTT. Translating it yields CASSSQGSKRTDTQYF. The chain uses TRBV13 and TRBJ2-3; possibly TRBD1 for D (6 bases). V lost 4 bases and J 3 bases, leaving 17 bases between the germline ends. The CDR3 contains 16 residues. CDR1 and CDR2 (germline): PRHDT, FYEKMQ (reference sequence).

The V gene is TRBV5-4, the J gene TRBJ2-6, with D tentatively TRBD1 (6 bases). Germline CDR1 and CDR2: SGHNT and YYREEE (reference sequence). The CDR3 extends over 18 amino acids. V was clipped by 2 bases and J by 0 bases, with 15 bases between them. The CDR3 region is CASSFMTGTPSGANVLTF. The CDR3 DNA follows: TGTGCCAGCAGCTTTATGACAGGAACCCCCTCTGGGGCCAACGTCCTGACTTTC.